Sequencing of this T cell receptor beta chain was carried out in a study of blood T cells in healthy people across ages. Regarding the study as a whole: Estimated diversity, derived from one million T cells, was regarded as an underestimate. Roughly linear declines in TCR beta diversity per million T cells occurred with age.

Combining a sample-barcoded 5' primer with a J-beta primer mix, a second PCR ran for about 7 to 12 cycles. A template-switch adaptor containing 12 random nucleotides labeled each cDNA molecule. Using its own MiXCR run on the 5' RACE reads, TCRdb lists one record per CDR3 protein. The repertoire has some 1.8 million distinct CDR3 sequences, about two fifths of them found once; the top ten carry about 21%. As to this clonotype: Its matching antigen is unknown.

The CDR3 has 19 residues. V shed 1 base, J shed 4 bases, and the junction held 20 bases outside the gene matches. CDR1 SQVTM and CDR2 ANQGSEA come from the germline V gene. There were healthy Caucasian individuals from Russia, aged roughly 6 to 100, serving as donors. This rearrangement joins TRBV29-1 to TRBJ1-2, with 8 bases lining up with TRBD1. The sequence came from a human donor in good health. Sequenced sample: blood. The DNA for the CDR3 is TGCAGCGTTGAAGGATCCCCCCCATCGGCCGGGACAGGAGTCTATGGCTACACCTTC. It encodes CSVEGSPPSAGTGVYGYTF.